The rows below give T cell receptor beta chains drawn from one sample of a study of cytomegalovirus exposure and HLA in healthy donors. This table comes from immunoSEQ multiplex PCR, and its TCRdb copy is limited to in-frame clones, with some not included. This sample has 55,000 to 70,000 clones, with over 90% found just once. The sample was PBMCs. These receptors all stem from a man aged 18 to 29 in good health and CMV-seronegative. Each CDR3 is given with its conserved first and last residue. A D gene is named only where the DNA matches it firmly. Not all rows give a size; the values are once, few, many and, for expanded clones, a class.

TRBV18	NA	TRBD1	TRBJ1-3	TGTGCCAGCTCACGAGGGACAGGGAAGTCTGGAAACACCATATATTTT	CASSRGTGKSGNTIYF
TRBV10-3	once	TRBD1	TRBJ1-1	TGTGCCATCAGTGAGTCGAAGACAGGGCCCCTACTAAACACTGAAGCTTTCTTT	CAISESKTGPLLNTEAFF
TRBV10-1	NA	TRBD2	TRBJ2-1	TGCGCCAGCAGTGAGTCGTTTGCGGGACTACACTACAATGAGCAGTTCTTC	CASSESFAGLHYNEQFF
TRBV4-1	NA	NA	TRBJ2-1	TGCGCCAGCAGCCAAGAGTCCCTAGCCCAAAATGAGCAGTTCTTC	CASSQESLAQNEQFF
TRBV5-4	NA	TRBD1	TRBJ1-1	TGTGCCAGCAGCTTGTCTGGGACAGGCCTAGGTTTGCGTGAAGCTTTCTTT	CASSLSGTGLGLREAFF
TRBV18	NA	TRBD1	TRBJ1-2	TGTGCCAGCTCTCCCGGGACAGACTATGGCTACACCTTC	CASSPGTDYGYTF
TRBV11-3	NA	TRBD1	TRBJ2-5	TGTGCCAGCAGCCCTGGGCTGGGGGGACAGGATCAAGAGACCCAGTACTTC	CASSPGLGGQDQETQYF
TRBV19	NA	NA	TRBJ2-2	TGTGCCAGTAGTACACAGGGTACCGGGGAGCTGTTTTTT	CASSTQGTGELFF
TRBV7-3	NA	TRBD2	TRBJ2-2	TGTGCCAGCAGCTTAAGGGCTAGCGGGAGTACCGGGGAGCTGTTTTTT	CASSLRASGSTGELFF
TRBV15	NA	NA	TRBJ1-2	TGTGCCACCAGCAGAGTGGGGGCGCTTGGCTACACCTTC	CATSRVGALGYTF
TRBV28	NA	NA	TRBJ1-1	TGTGCCAGCAGTTTTCGGGGGTCTGACACTGAAGCTTTCTTT	CASSFRGSDTEAFF
TRBV27	NA	NA	TRBJ1-1	TGTGCCAGCAGTTTAATTGGGCTTATGAACACTGAAGCTTTCTTT	CASSLIGLMNTEAFF
TRBV5-5	NA	TRBD1	TRBJ2-7	TGTGCCAGCAGTCCTCGACAGGGCCTCCTTCCCACCTACGAGCAGTACTTC	CASSPRQGLLPTYEQYF
TRBV6-1	NA	NA	TRBJ2-1	TGTGCCACGAGTCGGGGGAATCCCTACAATGAGCAGTTCTTC	CATSRGNPYNEQFF
TRBV29-1	NA	NA	TRBJ1-1	TGCAGCGTTGCCAGACTGCAAAACCTTGAAGCTTTCTTT	CSVARLQNLEAFF
TRBV2	NA	TRBD2	TRBJ2-3	TGTGCCAGCAGTCGTGGACTAGCGGGAGGGCGGGGTAGCACAGATACGCAGTATTTT	CASSRGLAGGRGSTDTQYF
TRBV18	NA	NA	TRBJ2-3	TGTGCCAGCTCACCATCGATAAGGTCGGGAAAGGGTGATACGCAGTATTTT	CASSPSIRSGKGDTQYF
TRBV27	NA	NA	TRBJ1-4	TGTGCCAGCAGGTTCCAGGGGTCGGACGAAAAACTGTTTTTT	CASRFQGSDEKLFF
TRBV7-2	NA	TRBD2	TRBJ2-3	TGTGCCAGCAGCGCGGGACTAGCGGGAAGTTGGACAGATACGCAGTATTTT	CASSAGLAGSWTDTQYF
TRBV5-3	NA	NA	TRBJ1-5	TGTGCCAGAAGCTTAACCAGGGGATCTCAGCCCCAGCATTTT	CARSLTRGSQPQHF
TRBV6-1	NA	NA	TRBJ2-5	TGTGCCAGCAGTGCGTACAGGGGAGGCCAGTACTTC	CASSAYRGGQYF
TRBV6-6	NA	TRBD1	TRBJ1-2	TGTGCCAGCAGCCTACCGGGACAGGGGCACTATGGCTACACCTTC	CASSLPGQGHYGYTF
TRBV4-3	once	TRBD1	TRBJ2-7	TGCGCCAGCAGCCAAGTAGGACAGGGCAGCTACGAGCAGTACTTC	CASSQVGQGSYEQYF
TRBV28	NA	TRBD2	TRBJ2-1	TGTGCCAGCAGTTCTGGTAGGACGGGACTAGCGGGAAAGGAGCAGTTCTTC	CASSSGRTGLAGKEQFF
TRBV28	NA	NA	TRBJ2-1	TGTGCCAGCAGTTTCCCCGGGGTGGGGCAGTTCTTC	CASSFPGVGQFF
TRBV19	NA	NA	TRBJ1-2	TGTGCCAGTAGTATATATGATGGAAAGGGGGATGGCTACACCTTC	CASSIYDGKGDGYTF
TRBV30	NA	TRBD1	TRBJ2-1	TGTGCCTGGAGTCACAGGGGGCCATACAATGAGCAGTTCTTC	CAWSHRGPYNEQFF
TRBV6-4	NA	TRBD2	TRBJ2-1	TGTGCCAGCAGTGTACTAGCGGGAGCGAATGAGCAGTTCTTC	CASSVLAGANEQFF
TRBV6-5	NA	NA	TRBJ1-2	TGTGCCAGCAGTACAGGGTTAGGCTACACCTTC	CASSTGLGYTF
TRBV2	NA	NA	TRBJ1-2	TGTGCCAGCAGTGGGGGGGGGTCAGATGGCTACACCTTC	CASSGGGSDGYTF
TRBV28	NA	TRBD2	TRBJ2-1	TGTGCCAGCAGCCGAGCGGGAGGAGGCAATGAGCAGTTCTTC	CASSRAGGGNEQFF
TRBV5-6	NA	TRBD2	TRBJ2-5	TGTGCCAGCAGCTTTCGGACTAGCGGGCTTAAAGAGACCCAGTACTTC	CASSFRTSGLKETQYF
TRBV14	NA	TRBD2	TRBJ2-7	TGTGCCAGCAGCCAGGGACTAGCGGTTTCTGGGTACGAGCAGTACTTC	CASSQGLAVSGYEQYF
TRBV27	NA	NA	TRBJ2-7	TGTGCCAGCAGGTTGGAGGGGCGGATCCTGGGGGAGCAGTACTTC	CASRLEGRILGEQYF
TRBV30	NA	TRBD2	TRBJ2-4	TGTGCCTGGAATGGGCGCGCTAGCGGGAGGACCAAAAACATTCAGTACTTC	CAWNGRASGRTKNIQYF
TRBV5-1	NA	TRBD1	TRBJ2-7	TGCGCCAGCAGCTTGTGGGACAGACCCTACGAGCAGTACTTC	CASSLWDRPYEQYF
TRBV4-2	NA	TRBD1	TRBJ1-2	TGTGCCAGCAGCCAAGCCGGGACAGGGATTAACTATGGCTACACCTTC	CASSQAGTGINYGYTF
TRBV11-3	NA	TRBD2	TRBJ2-1	TGTGCCAGCAGCGTTGGACTAGCGGTATACAATGAGCAGTTCTTC	CASSVGLAVYNEQFF
TRBV10-3	NA	NA	TRBJ2-7	TGTGCCATCAGGGACAGCTACGAGCAGTACTTC	CAIRDSYEQYF
TRBV6-1	NA	NA	TRBJ1-5	TGTGCCAGCAGTCTAAACAATCAGCCCCAGCATTTT	CASSLNNQPQHF
TRBV29-1	NA	TRBD1	TRBJ1-2	TGCAGCGTTGAAGACACAGGGGACTATGGCTACACCTTC	CSVEDTGDYGYTF
TRBV2	NA	TRBD1	TRBJ1-2	TGTGCCAGCAGTGAGGCCCACCAGGGGGCAAGGGGCTACACCTTC	CASSEAHQGARGYTF
TRBV28	once	TRBD2	TRBJ2-3	TGTGCCAGCAGTCATATAGCGGGAGTGGAAGATACGCAGTATTTT	CASSHIAGVEDTQYF
TRBV27	NA	NA	TRBJ2-1	TGTGCCAGCTCCAGCGGGCCTTACAATGAGCAGTTCTTC	CASSSGPYNEQFF
TRBV11-3	NA	NA	TRBJ2-3	TGTGCCAGCAGCGGGGGGGCCACAGATACGCAGTATTTT	CASSGGATDTQYF
TRBV7-9	NA	TRBD2	TRBJ2-1	TGTGCCAGCAGCTTATCAGATCGAGGGAGGGCCGCTAATGAGCAGTTCTTC	CASSLSDRGRAANEQFF
TRBV5-1	NA	NA	TRBJ1-1	TGCGCCAGCAGCCCAGATCTCACTGAAGCTTTCTTT	CASSPDLTEAFF
TRBV6-1	NA	NA	TRBJ2-1	TGTGCCAGCAGTGCCAGGCCGGGAGAGGGGTTGTTCTTC	CASSARPGEGLFF
TRBV5-1	NA	NA	TRBJ2-7	TGCGCCAGCAGCTTGGAAGTGAGCTCCTACGAGCAGTACTTC	CASSLEVSSYEQYF
TRBV7-2	once	TRBD2	TRBJ2-3	TGTGCCAGCAGCCTGGGGACTAGCGGGAACGGTGATACGCAGTATTTT	CASSLGTSGNGDTQYF
TRBV7-2	NA	NA	TRBJ2-2	TGTGCCAGCAGCTTTGAGTATTCCTGGTCCGGGGAGCTGTTTTTT	CASSFEYSWSGELFF
TRBV7-9	NA	NA	TRBJ1-2	TGTGCCAGCAGCATAGGGAGCGGCTATGGCTACACCTTC	CASSIGSGYGYTF
TRBV5-6	NA	TRBD1	TRBJ1-1	TGTGCCAGCAGCTATATTACAGGGGGAGAGGGTGAAGCTTTCTTT	CASSYITGGEGEAFF
TRBV7-2	NA	NA	TRBJ1-1	TGTGCCAGCAGCCGAGGACAACTTTCGGGCACTGAAGCTTTCTTT	CASSRGQLSGTEAFF
TRBV6-4	NA	TRBD2	TRBJ2-2	TGTGCCAGCAGTGAATTAGCGGGAAGTACCGGGGAGCTGTTTTTT	CASSELAGSTGELFF